Following are 4 T cell receptor beta chains from one sample sequenced in a study of radiation and T cells in renal cell carcinoma. Sequencing used immunoSEQ multiplex PCR; TCRdb keeps in-frame clones, though not all of them. This sample yields 100,000 to 150,000 clones, of which roughly 85% are seen a single time; 3% belongs to the top ten. Time point described: baseline pretreatment blood. As for treatment: 15 Gy SBRT to primary tumor, nephrectomy 4 weeks later. Sequencing was performed on blood, taken from a patient whose treatment included radiotherapy and nephrectomy. These receptors were taken from a woman aged 55-70 years with renal cell carcinoma.

In its sample, this clone was seen a few times. The chain couples TRBV19 to TRBJ2-2; maybe TRBD2 (5 bases). Germline CDR1 and CDR2: LNHDA and SQIVND (reference sequence). Trimming stripped 4 bases from V and 2 bases from J, with 8 bases between. The CDR3 sequence is 14 residues long. The CDR3 nucleotides are TGTGCCAGTAGTACCGGGATTAACACCGGGGAGCTGTTTTTT. Its translation: CASSTGINTGELFF.

The V and J genes are TRBV14 and TRBJ1-2, with a tentative D call TRBD1 (5 bases). The germline gives CDR1 SGHDN, CDR2 FVKESK. V lost 3 bases to trimming and J lost 4 bases, with 6 bases between them. The CDR3 sequence is 12 residues long. CDR3 DNA sequence: TGTGCCAGCAGCCAGACAGCCTATGGCTACACCTTC. Translated: CASSQTAYGYTF.

The chain recombines TRBV4-2 with TRBJ2-7, with 8 bases fitting TRBD1. V shed 4 bases, J shed 6 bases, and the junction held 11 bases outside the gene matches. This CDR3 comprises 15 residues. CDR1 and CDR2 (germline): LGHNA, YNFKEQ. CDR3 sequence: CASSPQGQGLIEQYF. The CDR3 DNA sequence: TGTGCCAGCAGCCCCCAAGGACAGGGACTTATCGAGCAGTACTTC.

Of note for this clone: Distinct nucleotide sequences in the sample also encode this CDR3. The chain is built from TRBV6-5 and TRBJ2-7; no clear D gene. Germline values: CDR1 MNHEY, CDR2 SVGAGI. V lost 6 bases and J 4 bases, leaving 10 bases between the germline ends. The CDR3 consists of 12 residues. The CDR3 DNA follows: TGTGCCAGCAGCCTGGACGGTTACGAGCAGTACTTC. Translating gives CASSLDGYEQYF.